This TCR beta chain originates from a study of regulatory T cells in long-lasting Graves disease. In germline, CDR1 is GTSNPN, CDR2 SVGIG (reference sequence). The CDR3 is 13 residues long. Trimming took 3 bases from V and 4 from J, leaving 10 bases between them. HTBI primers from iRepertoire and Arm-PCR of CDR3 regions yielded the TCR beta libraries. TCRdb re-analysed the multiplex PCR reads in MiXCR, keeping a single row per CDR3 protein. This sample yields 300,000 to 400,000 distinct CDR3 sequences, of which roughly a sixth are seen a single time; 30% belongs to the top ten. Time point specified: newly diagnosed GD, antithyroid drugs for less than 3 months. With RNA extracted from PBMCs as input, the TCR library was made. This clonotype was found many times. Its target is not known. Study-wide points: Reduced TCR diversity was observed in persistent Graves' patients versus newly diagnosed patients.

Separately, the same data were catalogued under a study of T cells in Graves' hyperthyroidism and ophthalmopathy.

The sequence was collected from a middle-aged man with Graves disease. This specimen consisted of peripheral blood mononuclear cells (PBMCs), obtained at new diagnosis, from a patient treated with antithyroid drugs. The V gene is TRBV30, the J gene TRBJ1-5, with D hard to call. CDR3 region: CAWSDTFNQPQHF. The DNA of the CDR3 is TGTGCCTGGAGCGACACGTTTAATCAGCCCCAGCATTTT.